This T cell receptor (beta chain) was recovered during a study of CD8+ T cells in alopecia areata listed by TCRdb under 2018. With respect to the entire study: The treated patients, all with moderate-to-severe alopecia areata, were enrolled in an open-label pilot trial of oral tofacitinib given at 5 to 10 mg twice daily. Tofacitinib was administered for 6 to 18 months, and 6 months of follow-up off drug were then conducted to assess delayed response and recurrence. The study used high-throughput TCRbeta sequencing to examine T cell clonal expansion in alopecia areata, in both the C3H/HeJ mouse model and human patients. Scalp tissue and sorted CD4+ and CD8+ peripheral blood T cells from patchy and totalis/universalis alopecia areata patients and from healthy controls were covered by human TCRbeta sequencing. Biopsies were taken from tofacitinib-treated patients at baseline and again at 4 and 24 weeks into treatment, and several of those patients also had a later scalp biopsy. Scalp clonality was compared across normal scalp (n=4), patchy alopecia areata scalp (n=8), and alopecia totalis/universalis scalp (n=8). RNA was obtained with the PAXgene miRNA kit for fixed scalp, the miRNeasy kit for PBMCs, and the RNeasy kit for mouse skin. TCRbeta CDR3 regions were amplified by immunoSEQ multiplex PCR using 35 Vbeta forward and 13 Jbeta reverse primers.

Comments on this clone: This clone's antigen is unknown. Base qualities are not provided; no much larger clone lies one nucleotide away.

CDR1 WSHSY and CDR2 SAAADI were looked up in the germline V gene. From cysteine to phenylalanine, the CDR3 is 15 amino acids long. Only the CDR3 DNA is retained, 45 bases long and in frame from the first base. The trim is 5 bases for V and 0 bases for J, with a gap of 11 bases between the germline ends. Sample time point, as interpreted from the label and publication: baseline before oral tofacitinib. Peripheral blood and lesional scalp punch biopsies were obtained from patients with alopecia areata. After PBMCs were isolated by density centrifugation and stained for CD3, CD4 and CD8, a FACSAria was used to sort CD4+ and CD8+ T cells. Library preparation used the immunoSEQ multiplex PCR assay. RNA was extracted from all samples and reverse transcribed into cDNA, which served as template for TCR sequencing. SuperScript III was used for first-strand cDNA synthesis, primed with a 2:1 mix of oligo-dT and random hexamers. Amplification bias was assessed with a synthetic immune receptor repertoire, and residual bias was removed computationally. Per the authors' processing: Raw reads were preprocessed to remove errors, and CDR3 was defined by IMGT conventions from the conserved cysteine to phenylalanine. Clonality was computed by normalizing Shannon entropy by log2 of the number of productive unique TCRs and subtracting the result from 1. Whether scalp clones were CD4 or CD8 was inferred by matching scalp TCRbeta sequences against CD4 and CD8 repertoires sorted from blood. Not all clones reach the TCRdb copy of this immuneACCESS table, which keeps in-frame sequences only. Checked studies attribute under half of the gap to unresolved V genes and leave the rest unexplained. That table is the source of V, J and clone size, and D and trimming were worked out from the DNA. This sample is represented by 150,000 or so clones; about 89% of them were singletons. The ten largest account for more than 13% of the sample.

Overall results and qualifications from the work: Compared with normal scalp, lesional scalp had higher clonality and more expanded CD8+ clones, particularly in alopecia totalis/universalis, a pattern that suggests antigenic drive. Resident alphabeta T cells in normal human skin are also sequenced, complicating scalp TCR repertoire analysis, unlike mouse skin dominated by gammadelta T cells. Shared TCR sequences between patients were less evident than in mice, which may be partly attributable to HLA diversity in the patient population.

The rearrangement joined TRBV10-2 to TRBJ1-5; there is no confident call for the D gene. Source: CD8+ T cells sorted from blood, taken at week 0. This clonotype originated in a human donor with alopecia areata. The DNA reads as follows: TGCGCCAGCAGTAGGGAGTCGCTTAGCAATCAGCCCCAGCATTTT. Its translation is CASSRESLSNQPQHF.